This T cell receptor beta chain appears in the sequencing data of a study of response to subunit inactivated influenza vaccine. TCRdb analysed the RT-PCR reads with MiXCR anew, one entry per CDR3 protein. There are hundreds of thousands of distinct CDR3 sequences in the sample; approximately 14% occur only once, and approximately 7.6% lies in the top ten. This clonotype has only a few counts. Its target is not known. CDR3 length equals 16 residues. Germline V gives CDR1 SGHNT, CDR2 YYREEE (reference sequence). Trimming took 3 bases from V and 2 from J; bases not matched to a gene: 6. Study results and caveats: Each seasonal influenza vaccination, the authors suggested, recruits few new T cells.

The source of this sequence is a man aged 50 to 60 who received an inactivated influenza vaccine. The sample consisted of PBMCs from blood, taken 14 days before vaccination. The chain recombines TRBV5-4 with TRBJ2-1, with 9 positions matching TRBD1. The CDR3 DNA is TGTGCCAGCAGCTCGATGAGGACAGGGGCCTACAATGAGCAGTTCTTC. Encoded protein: CASSSMRTGAYNEQFF. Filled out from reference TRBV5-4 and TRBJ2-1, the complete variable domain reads ETGVTQSPTHLIKTRGQQVTLRCSSQSGHNTVSWYQQALGQGPQFIFQYYREEENGRGNFPPRFSGLQFPNYSSELNVNALELDDSALYLCASSSMRTGAYNEQFFGPGTRLTVL.